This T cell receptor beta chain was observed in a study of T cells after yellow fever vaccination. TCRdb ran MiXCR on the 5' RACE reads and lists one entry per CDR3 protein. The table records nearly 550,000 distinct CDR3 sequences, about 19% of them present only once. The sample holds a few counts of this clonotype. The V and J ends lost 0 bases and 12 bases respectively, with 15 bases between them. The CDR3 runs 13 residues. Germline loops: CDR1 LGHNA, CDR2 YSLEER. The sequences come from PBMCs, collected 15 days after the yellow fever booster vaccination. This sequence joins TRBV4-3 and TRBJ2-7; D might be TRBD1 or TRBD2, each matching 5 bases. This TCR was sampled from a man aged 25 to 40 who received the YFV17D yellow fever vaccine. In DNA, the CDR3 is TGCGCCAGCAGCCAAGATCGGGACGGCCCCCTGTACTTC. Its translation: CASSQDRDGPLYF.